The 3 T cell receptor beta chains given below trace back to one sample, sequenced in a study of technical replicates of blood from four donors. Libraries were prepared by immunoSEQ multiplex PCR; TCRdb keeps only in-frame clonotypes and omits some of them. The data show 85,000 to 100,000 clones, about 94% seen once. The source material was T cells isolated from PBMCs. These receptors all stem from a human donor in good health.

The rearrangement uses TRBV7-6 and TRBJ2-1; weak D call: TRBD1 (5 bases). V lost 4 bases and J 9 bases, leaving 13 bases between the germline ends. The CDR3 contains 13 residues. The germline V gene encodes CDR1 SGHVS and CDR2 FNYEAQ. The chain's CDR3 is CASSWSAQGEQFF. In DNA, the CDR3 is TGTGCCAGCAGCTGGTCGGCGCAGGGTGAGCAGTTCTTC.

J is TRBJ1-1 and V is TRBV11-2, with 8 nucleotides matching TRBD1. Germline V lookup: CDR1 SGHAT, CDR2 FQNNGV. The CDR3 covers 14 residues. J gave up 5 bases and V 8 bases, and 10 bases lay outside the gene matches. DNA of the CDR3: TGTGCCAGCTCAAGCCAGGGGGCAGGGACTGAAGCTTTCTTT. The encoded protein is CASSSQGAGTEAFF.

The chain uses TRBV4-1 and TRBJ1-5, with D uncertain. Germline CDR1 MGHRA, CDR2 YSYEKL. This CDR3 has 16 residues. V lost 1 base and J 6 bases, leaving 16 bases between the germline ends. In DNA form, the CDR3 reads TGCGCCAGCAGCCAAGGCCGAGTGCCTGGGAGTCAGCCCCAGCATTTT. It specifies CASSQGRVPGSQPQHF.